The 22 T cell receptor beta chains presented below share a single source sample, sequenced in a study of blood T cell repertoires in COVID-19 (dated by TCRdb to the early 2020s). Libraries were made using the immunoSEQ multiplex PCR assay. Held by TCRdb, this immuneACCESS table contains in-frame sequences only and omits some clones. Under half of the omission traces to an unresolved V gene where checked; the cause of the rest is unknown. This sample lists about 250,000 clones; around 91% were detected once. The ten largest clones take up around 2% of the sample. The sequenced sample consisted of PBMCs or T cells enriched from blood (not recorded which). The receptors were sampled from a woman aged 18-29 years who had recovered from COVID-19.

CDR3 bases: TGTGCCAGCAGTGACGGTAGTCGGGACACTGAAGCTTTCTTT. It codes for CASSDGSRDTEAFF. V is TRBV28 and J is TRBJ1-1; no clear D. The V gene lost 5 bases and the J gene lost 3 bases, with 13 bases spanning the gap. The CDR3 contains 14 residues. CDR1 is MDHEN and CDR2 is SYDVKM in the germline V gene.

The genes are TRBV7-9 and TRBJ2-3; D not certain. CDR3 length: 17 residues. Germline V gives CDR1 SEHNR, CDR2 FQNEAQ (reference sequence). With 2 bases removed from V and 0 bases from J, the gap between germline ends came to 15 bases. The DNA for the CDR3 is TGTGCCAGCAGCTTAATGTCCCCAACATCTAGCACAGATACGCAGTATTTT. Encoded protein: CASSLMSPTSSTDTQYF. The whole variable domain, remainder taken from reference TRBV7-9 and TRBJ2-3, is DTGVSQNPRHKITKRGQNVTFRCDPISEHNRLYWYRQTLGQGPEFLTYFQNEAQLEKSRLLSDRFSAERPKGSFSTLEIQRTEQGDSAMYLCASSLMSPTSSTDTQYFGPGTRLTVL.

V gene TRBV5-6 combines with J gene TRBJ2-7; weak D call: TRBD1 (5 bases). Trimming removed 4 bases at V and 0 bases at J, with 11 bases between. The CDR3 is 14 amino acids. The germline gives CDR1 SGHDT, CDR2 YYEEEE. The CDR3 DNA reads as TGTGCCAGCAGCCGGACAATGAGCTCCTACGAGCAGTACTTC. The encoded protein is CASSRTMSSYEQYF.

The chain joins TRBV19 to TRBJ1-5; tentatively, D is TRBD1 (5 bases). Per germline, CDR1 LNHDA and CDR2 SQIVND (reference sequence). CDR3 length: 13 amino acids. V was pared by 7 bases and J by 6 bases, with 13 bases between. CDR3 bases: TGTGCCAGTACTACGCAGGGCGGTCAGCCCCAGCATTTT. This translates into CASTTQGGQPQHF.

This clone was detected once. The chain recombines TRBV5-8 with TRBJ2-3; the match to TRBD2 covers 7 bases. Per the germline V gene, CDR1 is SGHTS and CDR2 is YDEGEE. The CDR3 consists of 15 residues. J gave up 0 bases and V 4 bases, and 5 bases lay outside the gene matches. The chain's CDR3 is CASSQWTSSTDTQYF. DNA for the CDR3: TGTGCCAGCAGCCAATGGACTAGTAGCACAGATACGCAGTATTTT.

The gene calls are TRBV18 and TRBJ2-7; 7 bases are a match to TRBD1. Germline V gene sequence: CDR1 KGHSH, CDR2 LQKENI. The CDR3 has 15 residues. J gave up 3 bases and V 4 bases, and 9 bases lay outside the gene matches. DNA of the CDR3: TGTGCCAGCTCACAGGGACAGCAGGATATCTACGAGCAGTACTTC. The encoded protein is CASSQGQQDIYEQYF.

This chain connects TRBV27 to TRBJ2-5, with 9 bases lining up with TRBD2. The V segment lost 2 bases and the J segment 13 bases; nucleotides outside the gene matches: 5. The CDR3 is 12 residues long. Germline CDR1 reads MNHEY; CDR2 reads SMNVEV (reference sequence). This CDR3 is CASSLSGGPPYF. The DNA of the CDR3 is TGTGCCAGCAGTTTAAGCGGGGGGCCCCCGTACTTC.

The chain's CDR3 is CSASLRTLNSEQYF. CDR3 nucleotides: TGCAGTGCTAGTCTGCGGACACTCAATAGCGAGCAGTACTTC. This sequence joins TRBV20-1 and TRBJ2-7; possible D gene TRBD1, 5 bases. V shed 3 bases and J shed 6 bases, with 18 bases lying between them. This CDR3 is built from 14 residues. The germline V gene has CDR1 DFQATT and CDR2 SNEGSKA (reference sequence).

The chain uses TRBV11-2 and TRBJ2-3, with 8 bases identical to TRBD2. The CDR3 contains 16 residues. With 0 bases clipped from V and 3 bases from J, the junction kept 5 bases outside the gene matches. Germline CDR1 SGHAT, CDR2 FQNNGV. CDR3 protein: CASSLESGGITDTQYF. As DNA, the CDR3 is TGTGCCAGCAGCTTAGAAAGCGGGGGAATAACAGATACGCAGTATTTT.

The J gene is TRBJ2-3, the V gene TRBV25-1; weak D call: TRBD1 (5 bases). This CDR3 region has 14 residues. The V and J ends lost 4 bases and 11 bases respectively, with 19 bases between them. The germline gives CDR1 MGHDK, CDR2 SYGVNS. The DNA for the CDR3 is TGTGCCAGCAGTGTTTCAATAGGGGTGAGGATGCAGTATTTT. It encodes CASSVSIGVRMQYF.

This chain joins TRBV11-3 and TRBJ1-5; D is uncertain. Germline loops: CDR1 SGHNT, CDR2 YENEEA. The CDR3 is 20 residues long. Trimming left V 1 base short and J 4 bases short, with 26 bases between. The CDR3 reads CASSLADAALPAGGNQPQHF. CDR3 nucleotides: TGTGCCAGCAGCTTAGCCGATGCCGCCCTGCCTGCAGGAGGTAATCAGCCCCAGCATTTT.

The rearrangement links TRBV27 to TRBJ1-5; 10 nucleotides line up with TRBD1. V lost 6 bases and J lost 2; bases outside the gene matches: 4. Germline CDR1 MNHEY, CDR2 SMNVEV (reference sequence). The CDR3 length is 15 residues. In nucleotides, the CDR3 is TGTGCCAGCAGCCCTGGGACAGGGGGCAATCAGCCCCAGCATTTT. Its protein is CASSPGTGGNQPQHF.

The rearrangement joins TRBV2 to TRBJ1-5, with TRBD1 matching over 9 bases. Trimming removed 8 bases from V and 5 bases from J; junction bases left unmatched: 16. CDR1 and CDR2 (germline): SNHLY, FYNNEI. The CDR3 extends over 17 amino acids. The CDR3 DNA is TGTGCCAGCCGTGGACACCCACAGGGGGCGAGGGATCAGCCCCAGCATTTT. Protein sequence: CASRGHPQGARDQPQHF.

The V call is TRBV5-4, the J call TRBJ2-6; possible D gene TRBD1, 6 bases. Germline CDR1 reads SGHNT; CDR2 reads YYREEE (reference sequence). This CDR3 is 17 amino acids long. Trimming pared 0 bases from V and 1 base from J, leaving 11 bases between. CDR3 DNA: TGTGCCAGCAGCTTGGCTCCAGGGGCGTCTGGGGCCAACGTCCTGACTTTC. Protein product: CASSLAPGASGANVLTF.

The chain couples TRBV28 to TRBJ1-2; the D gene is possibly TRBD1 (6 bases). This CDR3 is built from 15 residues. V lost 7 bases to trimming and J lost 4 bases, with 19 bases between them. Germline loops: CDR1 MDHEN, CDR2 SYDVKM. Here the CDR3 reads CASTSHARGAYGYTF. The CDR3, as DNA: TGTGCCAGCACCTCCCATGCGCGGGGGGCCTATGGCTACACCTTC.

The rearrangement uses TRBV19 and TRBJ1-5, with TRBD1 matching over 8 bases. The ends lost 1 base at V and 4 bases at J; junction bases unmatched: 3. CDR3 length: 15 amino acids. CDR1 is LNHDA and CDR2 is SQIVND in the germline V gene (reference sequence). The CDR3 DNA reads as TGTGCCAGTAGTATAGGGACAGGGTTTAATCAGCCCCAGCATTTT. It yields the protein CASSIGTGFNQPQHF.

This chain links TRBV28 with TRBJ1-1, with TRBD1 matching 9 bases. Per germline, CDR1 MDHEN and CDR2 SYDVKM. CDR3 length equals 13 residues. V was clipped by 8 bases and J by 3 bases; unmatched bases: 4. The CDR3 bases are TGTGCCAGCCTTACAGGGGGCCACACTGAAGCTTTCTTT. Encoded protein: CASLTGGHTEAFF. Full variable domain (rest looked up from reference TRBV28 and TRBJ1-1): DVKVTQSSRYLVKRTGEKVFLECVQDMDHENMFWYRQDPGLGLRLIYFSYDVKMKEKGDIPEGYSVSREKKERFSLILESASTNQTSMYLCASLTGGHTEAFFGQGTRLTVV.

The chain is built from TRBV12-5 and TRBJ2-1, with D possibly TRBD2 on 6 matching bases. This CDR3 is 16 amino acids long. Trimming removed 0 bases at V and 6 bases at J, with 15 bases between. The germline V gene has CDR1 LGHNT and CDR2 FRNRAP. The CDR3 nucleotides are TGTGCTAGTGGTTTGGTCTTAGGTGGAGGGCTCAATGAGCAGTTCTTC. This encodes CASGLVLGGGLNEQFF.

V gene TRBV28 combines with J gene TRBJ2-1; no definite D call. Trimming took off 3 bases at V and 2 bases at J, with 5 bases between the two ends. The CDR3 has 13 amino acids. Germline assignment: CDR1 MDHEN and CDR2 SYDVKM. CDR3 in DNA: TGTGCCAGCAGTTTTTTAGCCTACAATGAGCAGTTCTTC. Encoded protein: CASSFLAYNEQFF.

The chain combines TRBV6-5 with TRBJ1-2; 7 bases map to TRBD1. Germline CDR1 reads MNHEY; CDR2 reads SVGAGI. The V and J ends lost 10 bases and 5 bases, in that order; junction bases with no gene match: 7. The CDR3 covers 12 residues. CDR3: CATAQQGYGYTF. The CDR3 DNA is TGTGCCACCGCACAACAGGGGTATGGCTACACCTTC.

The chain uses TRBV19 and TRBJ2-5, with 7 bases aligning to TRBD2. This CDR3 region has 14 residues. The J segment lost 5 bases and the V segment lost 10 bases, leaving 13 bases of the junction unmatched. From germline, CDR1 is LNHDA and CDR2 SQIVND (reference sequence). The CDR3 sequence is CATEGTGEGETQYF. CDR3 coding DNA: TGTGCCACCGAGGGGACCGGGGAGGGGGAGACCCAGTACTTC. Complete variable domain (other parts from reference TRBV19 and TRBJ2-5): DGGITQSPKYLFRKEGQNVTLSCEQNLNHDAMYWYRQDPGQGLRLIYYSQIVNDFQKGDIAEGYSVSREKKESFPLTVTSAQKNPTAFYLCATEGTGEGETQYFGPGTRLLVL.

This CDR3 is CASSSGNEAFF. The CDR3 DNA reads TGTGCCAGCAGTTCAGGGAATGAAGCTTTCTTT. The gene calls are TRBV6-2 or TRBV6-3 and TRBJ1-1, with TRBD1 as a possible D gene (5 bases). V gave up 4 bases and J gave up 7 bases, with 7 bases separating them. Germline V lookup: CDR1 MNHEY, CDR2 SVGEGT. This CDR3 is 11 amino acids long.